A selection of T cell receptor beta chains follows, all from one sample in a study of T cells in narcolepsy. Sequenced by immunoSEQ multiplex PCR; TCRdb stores in-frame clones only, minus some. This repertoire shows around 30,000 clones, roughly four fifths found once; its top ten account for 2.6%. The specimen was CD45RA- memory CD4+ T cells from PBMCs. These receptors originate from a human donor with narcolepsy. The CDR3 runs from the conserved cysteine through the conserved F or W. A D gene is named only where the DNA matches it firmly. Expanded clones are given a class, and other clones once, few, many or no size at all.

D gene,J gene,V gene,clone size,CDR3 protein,CDR3 DNA
.,TRBJ1-2,TRBV7-9,few,CASSFSLDYGYTF,TGTGCCAGCAGCTTTTCCCTTGACTATGGCTACACCTTC
TRBD2,TRBJ2-5,TRBV12-5,.,CASGLGLAGGQETQYF,TGTGCTAGTGGTTTGGGGTTAGCGGGGGGGCAGGAGACCCAGTACTTC
.,TRBJ1-4,TRBV4-2,.,CATAKGDQGEEKLFF,TGTGCGACAGCCAAGGGGGACCAGGGAGAAGAAAAACTGTTTTTT
.,TRBJ2-2,TRBV9,.,CASRPEGPAGELFF,TGTGCCAGTAGACCAGAGGGTCCTGCCGGGGAGCTGTTTTTT
TRBD1,TRBJ1-2,TRBV9,.,CASTWGGDRDGYTF,TGTGCCAGCACCTGGGGCGGGGACAGGGATGGCTACACCTTC
TRBD2,TRBJ2-3,TRBV19,.,CASSSRTSGNTDTQYF,TGTGCCAGTAGTTCACGGACTAGCGGGAACACAGATACGCAGTATTTT
.,TRBJ1-5,TRBV15,.,CATSRDTDPDRRDQPQHF,TGTGCCACCAGCAGAGATACCGACCCCGACAGGAGAGATCAGCCCCAGCATTTT
.,TRBJ1-1,TRBV4-3,.,CASSQVRGVGARSSEAFF,TGCGCCAGCAGCCAAGTGAGGGGGGTGGGGGCGCGATCATCTGAAGCTTTCTTT
.,TRBJ2-7,TRBV29-1,.,CSVVISPNHYEQYF,TGCAGCGTTGTTATTTCGCCCAACCACTACGAGCAGTACTTC
.,TRBJ1-5,TRBV19,.,CASSIQINQPQHF,TGTGCCAGTAGTATTCAGATCAATCAGCCCCAGCATTTT
.,TRBJ1-2,TRBV4-1,.,CASSPTGFTANYGYTF,TGCGCCAGCAGCCCAACAGGGTTCACGGCTAACTATGGCTACACCTTC
TRBD1,TRBJ1-1,TRBV7-2,.,CASSSIGGLNTEAFF,TGTGCCAGCAGCTCTATAGGGGGCTTGAACACTGAAGCTTTCTTT
.,TRBJ1-1,TRBV4-2,.,CASSQFRGGNTEAFF,TGTGCCAGCAGCCAGTTCAGGGGAGGCAACACTGAAGCTTTCTTT
.,TRBJ1-5,TRBV4-1,.,CASSQERQPNQPQHF,TGCGCCAGCAGCCAAGAACGCCAGCCCAATCAGCCCCAGCATTTT
.,TRBJ1-1,TRBV5-1,.,CASSPGMNTEAFF,TGCGCCAGCAGCCCAGGCATGAACACTGAAGCTTTCTTT
.,TRBJ1-2,TRBV7-9,few,CASSLYPRRVVEANYGYTF,TGTGCCAGCAGCTTGTACCCCAGGAGGGTGGTTGAGGCTAACTATGGCTACACCTTC
.,TRBJ1-6,TRBV18,.,CASSPGVGSPLHF,TGTGCCAGCTCACCAGGGGTAGGGTCACCCCTCCACTTT
TRBD1,TRBJ2-7,TRBV4-1,.,CASSQEGGQGAYEQYF,TGCGCCAGCAGCCAAGAGGGCGGCCAGGGGGCCTACGAGCAGTACTTC
TRBD1,TRBJ1-6,TRBV6-5,.,CASRPLDRAGSPLHF,TGTGCCAGCAGACCTCTTGACAGGGCTGGTTCACCCCTCCACTTT
TRBD1,TRBJ1-2,TRBV2,.,CASSNTGGDGYTF,TGTGCCAGCAGTAATACAGGGGGCGACGGCTACACCTTC
.,TRBJ1-2,TRBV19,.,CASKRGTDPYGYTF,TGTGCCAGTAAGAGGGGAACCGATCCCTATGGCTACACCTTC
.,TRBJ1-2,TRBV19,.,CASSTSTGSYGYTF,TGTGCCAGTAGTACTTCGACAGGTAGCTATGGCTACACCTTC
.,TRBJ2-5,TRBV5-1,.,CASSGGGRETQYF,TGCGCCAGCAGCGGGGGGGGGCGAGAGACCCAGTACTTC
.,TRBJ1-6,TRBV5-6,.,CASSSQVYNSPLHF,TGTGCCAGCAGCTCGCAGGTGTATAATTCACCCCTCCACTTT
.,TRBJ2-5,TRBV7-7,.,CASSSGQGSVYQETQYF,TGTGCCAGCAGTTCGGGACAAGGCAGCGTATACCAAGAGACCCAGTACTTC
.,TRBJ2-5,TRBV9,.,CASSVDGGPSEEQYF,TGTGCCAGCAGCGTAGACGGCGGACCGTCTGAAGAGCAGTACTTC
.,TRBJ2-1,TRBV7-2,.,CASSLSIGDYNLAVFF,TGTGCCAGCAGCTTAAGTATTGGTGACTATAACCTTGCGGTGTTCTTC
.,TRBJ1-1,TRBV5-1,few,CASSSTTVEAFF,TGCGCCAGCAGCTCTACGACAGTTGAAGCTTTCTTT
.,TRBJ1-4,TRBV7-9,.,CASSPGGSFDEKLFF,TGTGCCAGCAGCCCAGGAGGGAGTTTTGATGAAAAACTGTTTTTT
.,TRBJ2-7,TRBV7-7,.,CASSIQEGNEQYF,TGTGCCAGCAGCATCCAAGAGGGTAACGAGCAGTACTTC
.,TRBJ1-5,TRBV29-1,.,CSVGEQASNQPQHF,TGCAGCGTGGGGGAACAAGCTAGCAATCAGCCCCAGCATTTT
.,TRBJ2-7,TRBV14,.,CASSRQPYEQYF,TGTGCCAGCAGCCGACAGCCCTACGAGCAGTACTTC
.,TRBJ1-3,TRBV9,.,CASSVDGFNTIYF,TGTGCCAGCAGCGTAGATGGGTTTAACACCATATATTTT
.,TRBJ1-1,TRBV29-1,.,CSVDRGSEAFF,TGCAGCGTTGACAGGGGCTCTGAAGCTTTCTTT
.,TRBJ2-3,TRBV5-4,.,CASSLGTGGHGDTQYF,TGTGCCAGCAGCTTGGGTACGGGGGGCCACGGAGATACGCAGTATTTT
.,TRBJ2-2,TRBV28,.,CASSLGPRGVGELFF,TGTGCCAGCAGTTTAGGGCCCCGAGGCGTCGGGGAGCTGTTTTTT
TRBD1,TRBJ1-5,TRBV10-3,.,CAISESVQIRGTGSNQPQHF,TGTGCCATCAGTGAGTCCGTACAAATCAGAGGGACAGGGAGCAATCAGCCCCAGCATTTT
TRBD2,TRBJ2-7,TRBV5-6,few,CASSFGTSGSYEQYF,TGTGCCAGCAGCTTTGGTACTAGCGGATCCTACGAGCAGTACTTC
.,TRBJ1-1,TRBV5-1,.,CASSPGGGGTEAFF,TGCGCCAGCAGCCCGGGAGGGGGAGGCACTGAAGCTTTCTTT
.,TRBJ1-2,TRBV6-1,.,CASSERTGANYGYTF,TGTGCCAGCAGTGAAAGGACGGGGGCGAACTATGGCTACACCTTC
.,TRBJ1-2,TRBV18,.,CASSPPGVKDYGYTF,TGTGCCAGCTCACCCCCCGGGGTAAAGGACTATGGCTACACCTTC
TRBD1,TRBJ1-4,TRBV6-1,.,CASRGTGDHEKLFF,TGTGCCAGCAGGGGGACAGGGGATCATGAAAAACTGTTTTTT
TRBD1,TRBJ1-2,TRBV27,.,CASRPGQNSYGYTF,TGTGCCAGCAGACCGGGACAGAATTCCTATGGCTACACCTTC
.,TRBJ2-2,TRBV9,.,CASSALTGDTNGELFF,TGTGCCAGCAGCGCTCTGACGGGGGATACTAACGGGGAGCTGTTTTTT
TRBD2,TRBJ2-1,TRBV9,.,CASSFDSGGRYNEQFF,TGTGCCAGCAGCTTCGATAGCGGGGGGAGATACAATGAGCAGTTCTTC
.,TRBJ2-1,TRBV2,.,CASSEAQGPGSNEQFF,TGTGCCAGCAGTGAAGCGCAAGGGCCCGGGTCCAATGAGCAGTTCTTC
.,TRBJ2-5,TRBV5-8,.,CASSWGARTQETQYF,TGTGCCAGCAGCTGGGGGGCCAGAACACAAGAGACCCAGTACTTC